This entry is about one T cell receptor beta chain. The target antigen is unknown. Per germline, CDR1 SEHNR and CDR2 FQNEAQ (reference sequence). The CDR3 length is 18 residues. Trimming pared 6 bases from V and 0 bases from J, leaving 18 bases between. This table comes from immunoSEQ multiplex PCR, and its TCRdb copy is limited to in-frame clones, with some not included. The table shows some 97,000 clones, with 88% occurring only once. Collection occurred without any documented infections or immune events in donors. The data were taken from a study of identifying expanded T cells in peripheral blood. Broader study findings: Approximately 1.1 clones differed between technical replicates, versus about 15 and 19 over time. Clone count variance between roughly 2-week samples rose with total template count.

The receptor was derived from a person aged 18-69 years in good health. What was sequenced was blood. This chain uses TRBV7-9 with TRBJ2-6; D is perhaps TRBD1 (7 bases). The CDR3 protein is CASSRDSGQPSGANVLTF. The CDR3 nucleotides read TGTGCCAGCAGTCGGGACAGCGGGCAGCCCTCTGGGGCCAACGTCCTGACTTTC.